Sequencing of this T cell receptor (beta chain) was carried out in a study of T cell responses to AZD1222 COVID-19 vaccine (dated by TCRdb to the early 2020s). Concerning the study at large: AZD1222 recipients with second doses at about 4 weeks or about 12 weeks were pooled, because spike-specific TCR depth and breadth did not differ between schedules. A total of 233 trial participants underwent TCR sequencing, of whom 200 to 220 received two doses of AZD1222 and 26 received two doses of the MenACWY control vaccine. Trial participants were enrolled into age subgroups of 18-55, 56-69 and 70-plus years, which contained around 150, 28 and 57 TCR-sequenced participants, respectively. Study-wide findings and limitations: Reportedly, almost half of the unique spike-specific TCRs recognized epitopes lying outside the regions that are mutated in the B.1.351 and B.1.1.7 variants. Because no day 14 peak-response samples were available, repertoires were characterized only after the peak T cell response. In the small 56-69-year group, the increase in depth fell short of significance, most likely because of low power. Participants were mostly white British, with more females than males. The authors suggested clonal diversity may have been underestimated. Only five or six AZD1222 recipients were SARS-CoV-2 seropositive at baseline, limiting conclusions about previously exposed vaccinees. The vaccine-associated CD4 TCRs covered the entire spike protein, and the dominant responses fell in regions 160-218 and 743-854. Spike-specific TCR breadth and depth rose significantly after two AZD1222 doses compared with day 0 and with MenACWY recipients.

The germline V gene yields MNHEY for CDR1 and SVGAGI for CDR2. The CDR3 starts with the cysteine, ends with the phenylalanine, and has 15 residues. Just CDR3 DNA is preserved here, 45 bases in frame from base 1. Relative to germline, V is missing 0 bases and J is missing 3 bases, with 4 bases of the junction outside any gene match. About this clone itself: Its antigen specificity is not known. No base qualities exist here, and no much larger clone lies one base off it.

The CDR3 regions of human TCRbeta chains were analyzed by immunosequencing. The paper's data handling went like this. TCRs in the repertoires were matched against a reference library of SARS-CoV-2-specific TCRs that had been generated with the MIRA antigen-specificity platform. Breadth was defined as the fraction of unique TCRs that were SARS-CoV-2-associated. Depth was defined as the fraction of total T cells that were SARS-CoV-2-associated. Using the MIRA data, every spike-specific TCR was mapped to the spike region that the TCR reacted to and assigned to either a CD4 or a CD8 class. Log10-transformed breadth and depth values were compared by one-way ANOVA with Sidak's multiple comparisons tests. TCRdb provides this immuneACCESS table in a form limited to in-frame rearrangements. Some clones are lacking; in checked studies, under half of them reflect an unresolved V gene, and why the rest are absent is not known. V and J calls and clone size follow that table, whereas D and trimming were derived from the DNA. Recorded for this sample are roughly 200,000 clones; 85% to 95% of them occurred a single time. The top ten constitute approximately 1.3% of the sample.

The time point label for this specimen denotes: baseline before first vaccination. Vaccinee samples were obtained from the UK trials COV001 and COV002, which included a single-blind randomized controlled phase 2/3 trial of AZD1222 (ChAdOx1 nCoV-19) in healthy adults. For TCRbeta chain sequencing, PBMC samples from trial participants were taken at day 0 and at day 28 after the second dose. This receptor chain uses TRBV6-5 and TRBJ2-7, with 8 middle bases fitting TRBD2. Specimen: peripheral blood, collected on day 0 of AZD1222 vaccination. This clonotype was sampled from an adult in good health. The CDR3 in this case is CASSYSRGANYEQYF. The bases are TGTGCCAGCAGTTACTCGCGGGGGGCCAACTACGAGCAGTACTTC.